The clone carrying this T cell receptor (beta chain) occurred many times. This sample's time point: newly diagnosed GD, antithyroid drugs for less than 3 months. The TCR library was prepared using RNA isolated from PBMCs. The sample comes from a study of regulatory T cells in long-lasting Graves disease. With iRepertoire HTBI primers and Arm-PCR of CDR3 regions, TCR beta libraries were built. TCRdb ran MiXCR on the multiplex PCR reads and lists one entry per CDR3 protein. The sample gives 350,000 to 450,000 distinct CDR3 sequences, approximately 15% of which show up once; approximately 7.8% is in the top ten. Between the trimmed V and J ends, which lost 3 bases and 6 bases, there was a span of 19 bases. The CDR3 covers 16 residues. In germline, CDR1 is MDHEN, CDR2 SYDVKM. The sample was also linked to a second study, of T cells in Graves' hyperthyroidism and ophthalmopathy.

The J gene is TRBJ2-3, the V gene TRBV28, with TRBD2 as a possible D gene (6 bases). The material was peripheral blood mononuclear cells (PBMCs), obtained at new diagnosis, from a patient treated with antithyroid drugs. The sequence was obtained from a woman aged 40 to 49 with Graves disease. CDR3 coding DNA: TGTGCCAGCAGTTTTATAGGAGGGGCTGACTTGGATACGCAGTATTTT. This gives the protein CASSFIGGADLDTQYF.